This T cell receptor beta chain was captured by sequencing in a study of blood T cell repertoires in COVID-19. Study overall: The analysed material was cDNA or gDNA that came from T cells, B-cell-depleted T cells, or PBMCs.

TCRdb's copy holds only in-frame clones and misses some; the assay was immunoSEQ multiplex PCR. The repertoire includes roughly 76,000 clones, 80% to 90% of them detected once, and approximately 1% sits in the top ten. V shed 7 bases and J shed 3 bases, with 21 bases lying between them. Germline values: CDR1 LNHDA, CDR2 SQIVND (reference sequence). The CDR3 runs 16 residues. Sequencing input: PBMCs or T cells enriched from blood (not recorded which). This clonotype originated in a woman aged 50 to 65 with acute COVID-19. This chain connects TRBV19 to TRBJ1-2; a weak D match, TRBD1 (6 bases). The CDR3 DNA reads TGTGCCAGTATCCTCAGAGGGGGGACTAGAGACTATGGCTACACCTTC. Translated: CASILRGGTRDYGYTF.